The entry below describes one T cell receptor (beta chain). Repertoires were generated with immunoSEQ multiplex PCR, while TCRdb's copy carries only in-frame clones and drops some. The table shows around 57,000 clones, with about 97% occurring only once. The source of the sample is a study of technical replicates of blood from a few donors. CDR1 is SGHVS and CDR2 is FQNEAQ in the germline V gene. CDR3 length: 13 residues. Trimming removed 3 bases from V and 6 bases from J, with 12 bases in between. J is TRBJ2-7 and V is TRBV7-8, with D perhaps TRBD1 (5 bases). The sequence was obtained from a human donor in good health. The source material was T cells isolated from PBMCs. In DNA, the CDR3 is TGTGCCAGCAGCTTCCAGGGCTGGGGCGAGCAGTACTTC. Translating gives CASSFQGWGEQYF.